This T cell receptor beta chain was captured by sequencing in a study of blood T cell repertoires in COVID-19. Whole-study context: T cells, B-cell-depleted T cells, or PBMCs supplied cDNA or gDNA.

As handled by the study authors: Reference gene primer amplification gave nucleated cell count estimates. This table comes from immunoSEQ multiplex PCR, and its TCRdb copy is limited to in-frame clones, with some not included. V, J and clone size were drawn from that table, and D and trimming were deduced from the DNA. This sample has roughly 320,000 clones, with under 90% found just once. J gave up 4 bases and V 4 bases, and 3 bases lay outside the gene matches. CDR3 length: 15 residues. Germline V gene data show CDR1 as KGHDR and CDR2 as SFDVKD. Seattle patients were enrolled during active infection and followed longitudinally.

The J gene is TRBJ1-4, the V gene TRBV24-1; 9 bases are shared with TRBD1. What was sequenced was peripheral blood. The receptor's source is a woman aged 25 to 39 with COVID-19, enrolled during active disease. The CDR3 spells CATSDPGQGNEKLFF. The CDR3 DNA sequence: TGTGCCACCAGTGACCCGGGACAGGGTAATGAAAAACTGTTTTTT.